Ten or more counts support the clone carrying this T cell receptor (beta chain). Germline CDR1 ENHRY, CDR2 SYGVKD. Trimming removed 0 bases from V and 12 bases from J, with 11 bases in between. The CDR3 covers 12 residues. The sample is drawn from a study of molecular identifiers for immune sequencing clone quantification. TCRdb called the PCR reads again in MiXCR, with one record for every CDR3 protein. This sample has tens of thousands of distinct CDR3 sequences; 15% to 20% occur once, and the top ten carry about 1.5%. The chain uses TRBV10-3 and TRBJ1-2, with unresolved D. Source material: naive CD8+ T cells from blood, with Jurkat cell RNA spiked in. The subset was: FACS-sorted CD8+CD4-CCR7+CD45RA+ naive T cells. This TCR was recovered from a human donor in good health. Some libraries in this study had Jurkat cell RNA spiked in. CDR3 sequence reads: CAISESTGLDTF. CDR3 DNA sequence: TGTGCCATCAGTGAGTCGACGGGTTTGGACACCTTC.